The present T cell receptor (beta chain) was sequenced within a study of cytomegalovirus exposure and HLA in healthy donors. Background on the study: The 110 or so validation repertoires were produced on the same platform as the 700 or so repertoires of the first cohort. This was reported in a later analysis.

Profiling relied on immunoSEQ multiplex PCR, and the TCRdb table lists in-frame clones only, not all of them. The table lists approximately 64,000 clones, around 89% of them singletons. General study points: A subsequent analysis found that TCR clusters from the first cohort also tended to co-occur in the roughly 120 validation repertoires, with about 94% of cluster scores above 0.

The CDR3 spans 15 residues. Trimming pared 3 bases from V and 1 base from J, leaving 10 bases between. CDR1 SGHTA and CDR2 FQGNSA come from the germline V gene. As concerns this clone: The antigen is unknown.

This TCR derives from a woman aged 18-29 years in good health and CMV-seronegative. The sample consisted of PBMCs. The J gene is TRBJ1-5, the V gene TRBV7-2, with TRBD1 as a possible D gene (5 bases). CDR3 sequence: CASSLSGYSNQPQHF. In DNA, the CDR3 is TGTGCCAGCAGCTTGTCAGGGTACAGCAATCAGCCCCAGCATTTT.